Below are 30 T cell receptor beta chains sequenced from a single sample in a study of control samples from healthy donors and cancer patients. Here immunoSEQ multiplex PCR was the method, and the copy in TCRdb shows in-frame clones only, minus some. The sample records roughly 130,000 clones, roughly 92% being singletons. The sequenced sample was blood. These TCRs come from a young man in good health.

V is TRBV3-1 (or the pseudogene TRBV3-2) and J is TRBJ2-3, with unresolved D. Germline CDR1 is LGHDT and CDR2 is YNNKEL (reference sequence). The CDR3 extends over 14 amino acids. V was pared by 4 bases and J by 2 bases, with 10 bases between. The CDR3 here is CASSPSFTTDTQYF. CDR3 in DNA: TGTGCCAGCAGCCCTAGTTTCACCACAGATACGCAGTATTTT.

CDR3 in DNA: TGTGCCAGCAGTTTATACGGGGGAGTTAACCCTACGAACACTGAAGCTTTCTTT. It codes for CASSLYGGVNPTNTEAFF. This sequence joins TRBV28 and TRBJ1-1, with a tentative D call TRBD1 (5 bases). CDR1 MDHEN and CDR2 SYDVKM come from the germline V gene. The CDR3 totals 18 residues. V was cut by 1 base and J by 1 base, with 19 bases left in between.

The rearrangement links TRBV28 to TRBJ1-1; TRBD1 matches 7 bases. V shed 3 bases and J 6 bases; nucleotides not matched to a gene: 13. The germline V gene encodes CDR1 MDHEN and CDR2 SYDVKM. This CDR3 has 16 amino acids. CDR3 residues: CASSFWEGAIVPEAFF. In DNA, the CDR3 is TGTGCCAGCAGTTTTTGGGAGGGGGCGATTGTCCCTGAAGCTTTCTTT.

This clone has only one observation. J is TRBJ2-1 and V is TRBV27; TRBD2 aligns across 12 bases. V shed 5 bases, J shed 5 bases, and the junction held 4 bases outside the gene matches. The CDR3 contains 15 residues. Looked up from germline, CDR1 is MNHEY and CDR2 is SMNVEV (reference sequence). The CDR3 loop reads CASSQTSGSDNEQFF. In nucleotides, the CDR3 is TGTGCCAGCAGTCAGACTAGCGGGAGCGACAATGAGCAGTTCTTC.

This chain links TRBV6-5 with TRBJ2-7, with 9 bases aligning to TRBD2. The germline V gene has CDR1 MNHEY and CDR2 SVGAGI. The CDR3 is 12 amino acids. The V segment lost 7 bases and the J segment 4 bases; nucleotides outside the gene matches: 2. DNA of the CDR3: TGTGCCAGCACTAGCGGGACGTACGAGCAGTACTTC. It codes for CASTSGTYEQYF.

The rearrangement links TRBV19 to TRBJ1-4, with D maybe TRBD1 (5 bases). The V gene's germline CDR1 is LNHDA and CDR2 SQIVND (reference sequence). The CDR3 runs 14 residues. The germline V and J ends were trimmed by 3 bases and 3 bases, with 8 bases remaining between them. CDR3 sequence (DNA): TGTGCCAGTAGTATTGGGGCAGCTAATGAAAAACTGTTTTTT. Amino acid sequence: CASSIGAANEKLFF.

The V call is TRBV5-6, the J call TRBJ1-5; D unclear. The CDR3 loop spans 13 amino acids. Trimming left V 3 bases short and J 9 bases short, with 13 bases between. Germline V gene data show CDR1 as SGHDT and CDR2 as YYEEEE. Here the CDR3 reads CASSWAGVGPQHF. Written as DNA, the CDR3 is TGTGCCAGCAGCTGGGCGGGAGTGGGGCCCCAGCATTTT. Variable domain in full (rest from reference TRBV5-6 and TRBJ1-5): DAGVTQSPTHLIKTRGQQVTLRCSPKSGHDTVSWYQQALGQGPQFIFQYYEEEERQRGNFPDRFSGHQFPNYSSELNVNALLLGDSALYLCASSWAGVGPQHFGDGTRLSIL.

V usage is TRBV21-1 and J usage is TRBJ1-1; no check of the table's D call, TRBD1, against the DNA was made. TRBV21-1 is a documented pseudogene. The CDR3 has 15 residues. Here the CDR3 reads CASSKPGQLNTEAFF. CDR3 nucleotides: TGTGCCAGCAGCAAACCGGGACAGTTGAACACTGAAGCTTTCTTT.

The V call is TRBV3-1 (or the pseudogene TRBV3-2), the J call TRBJ2-7, with D perhaps TRBD1 or TRBD2 (7 bases each). The CDR3 is 17 residues long. The V end was cut by 5 bases, the J end by 2 bases, with 22 bases between. Looked up from germline, CDR1 is LGHDT and CDR2 is YNNKEL (reference sequence). CDR3 bases: TGTGCCAGCAGCAGAAGGGGAGGGACAGCCACCCCCTACGAGCAGTACTTC. It yields the protein CASSRRGGTATPYEQYF.

CDR3 DNA sequence: TGTGCCAGCAGCGATACTAGCGGGAGGTCAGATACGCAGTATTTT. Protein sequence: CASSDTSGRSDTQYF. The chain employs TRBV3-1 (or the pseudogene TRBV3-2) and TRBJ2-3, with TRBD2 matching 12 bases. CDR3 length equals 15 residues. Germline V gene lookup returns CDR1 LGHDT and CDR2 YNNKEL (reference sequence). Losses at the gene ends were 5 bases for V and 4 bases for J; bases not matched to a gene: 4.

The chain uses TRBV10-1 and TRBJ2-7; 8 bases are a match to TRBD2. This CDR3 region has 15 residues. J was trimmed by 6 bases and V by 4 bases; bases with no gene match: 11. CDR1 is WNHNN and CDR2 is SYGVQD in the germline V gene (reference sequence). DNA for the CDR3: TGCGCCAGCAGTGCCGTCGGACTAGCTTTCCGCGAGCAGTACTTC. This sequence encodes CASSAVGLAFREQYF.

This chain uses TRBV19 with TRBJ1-1, with D unclear. The V end lost 7 bases, the J end lost 1 base, and 13 bases lay between the germline ends. CDR1 and CDR2 from the germline V gene are LNHDA and SQIVND (reference sequence). The CDR3 contains 14 residues. The CDR3 loop reads CASTQVRSNTEAFF. DNA of the CDR3: TGTGCCAGTACCCAGGTCCGGTCGAACACTGAAGCTTTCTTT.

This chain joins TRBV19 and TRBJ1-2; TRBD1 matches 8 bases. CDR3 length: 13 amino acids. V lost 5 bases, J lost 7 bases, and 6 bases stayed unmatched. CDR1 LNHDA and CDR2 SQIVND come from the germline V gene (reference sequence). The CDR3 region is CASSLTGGFGYTF. Written as DNA, the CDR3 is TGTGCCAGTAGTTTAACAGGGGGATTTGGCTACACCTTC.

This rearrangement joins TRBV19 to TRBJ1-5; D gene unclear. Looked up from germline, CDR1 is LNHDA and CDR2 is SQIVND (reference sequence). The CDR3 is made up of 15 amino acids. V lost 3 bases, J lost 6 bases, and 15 bases lay in between. CDR3 amino acids: CASSIQGASSQPQHF. CDR3 bases: TGTGCCAGTAGTATTCAAGGTGCCTCGTCTCAGCCCCAGCATTTT.

This clone was detected a few times. This chain connects TRBV5-1 to TRBJ1-4, with D unresolved. Between the trimmed V and J ends, which lost 0 bases and 3 bases, there was a span of 9 bases. Germline values: CDR1 SGHRS, CDR2 YFSETQ. There are 15 residues in the CDR3. The CDR3 loop reads CASSLDRRANEKLFF. CDR3 sequence (DNA): TGCGCCAGCAGCTTGGACCGTAGGGCTAATGAAAAACTGTTTTTT.

V and J are TRBV21-1 and TRBJ1-1; the table's D call of TRBD1 was not tested on the DNA. TRBV21-1 is designated a pseudogene. The CDR3 contains 19 residues. The CDR3 DNA is TGTGCCAGCAGCAAAGCCTCCCAGGTGCCCACACTGACGAACACTGAAGCTTTCTTT. Protein: CASSKASQVPTLTNTEAFF.

The chain recombines TRBV4-3 with TRBJ2-5, with 9 bases matching TRBD1. CDR1 is LGHNA and CDR2 is YSLEER in the germline V gene. The CDR3 is 15 residues long. Germline trimming cut 5 bases from V and 4 bases from J; bases unmatched to any gene: 8. CDR3 protein: CASSYVTGGRETQYF. CDR3 bases: TGCGCCAGCAGCTATGTGACAGGGGGGCGAGAGACCCAGTACTTC.

V usage is TRBV5-8 and J usage is TRBJ1-5; D is uncertain. Trimming removed 5 bases from V and 1 base from J, with 10 bases in between. Per germline, CDR1 SGHTS and CDR2 YDEGEE. CDR3 length: 14 residues. The CDR3 DNA is TGTGCCAGCAGTCCCTACGTAAGCAATCAGCCCCAGCATTTT. Encoded protein: CASSPYVSNQPQHF. Based on the CDR3 plus reference TRBV5-8 and TRBJ1-5, the full variable domain is EAGVTQSPTHLIKTRGQQATLRCSPISGHTSVYWYQQALGLGLQFLLWYDEGEERNRGNFPPRFSGRQFPNYSSELNVNALELEDSALYLCASSPYVSNQPQHFGDGTRLSIL.

The V call is TRBV6-4, the J call TRBJ2-2; the D gene could be TRBD1 or TRBD2 (5 bases each). This CDR3 contains 14 residues. CDR1 and CDR2 from the germline V gene are MRHNA and SNTAGT. V lost 2 bases and J 5 bases, leaving 9 bases between the germline ends. CDR3 sequence reads: CASSDRGVTGELFF. The CDR3 region has the DNA TGTGCCAGCAGTGACAGGGGAGTTACCGGGGAGCTGTTTTTT.

The rearrangement joins TRBV19 to TRBJ1-6, with no clear D. The CDR3 covers 16 residues. Germline assignment: CDR1 LNHDA and CDR2 SQIVND (reference sequence). V lost 1 base to trimming and J lost 7 bases, with 14 bases between them. CDR3 DNA: TGTGCCAGTAGTATAGCGGCTGGGATCGGAAATTCACCCCTCCACTTT. Its protein product is CASSIAAGIGNSPLHF. Complete variable domain (other parts from reference TRBV19 and TRBJ1-6): DGGITQSPKYLFRKEGQNVTLSCEQNLNHDAMYWYRQDPGQGLRLIYYSQIVNDFQKGDIAEGYSVSREKKESFPLTVTSAQKNPTAFYLCASSIAAGIGNSPLHFGNGTRLTVT.

The chain combines TRBV23-1 with TRBJ2-5; TRBD2 matches at 7 bases. TRBV23-1 is classed as an ORF, of uncertain function. This CDR3 contains 18 residues. V was pared by 0 bases and J by 2 bases, with 12 bases of the junction left unmatched. The CDR3 loop is CASSQSNRAGVLQETQYF. Here the CDR3 DNA reads TGCGCCAGCAGTCAATCGAATAGGGCGGGAGTATTACAAGAGACCCAGTACTTC.

This clone was detected only once. V gene TRBV30 combines with J gene TRBJ1-2, with D unresolved. Per the germline V gene, CDR1 is GTSNPN and CDR2 is SVGIG (reference sequence). This CDR3 is 14 amino acids long. V gave up 0 bases and J gave up 1 base, with 9 bases separating them. The DNA of the CDR3 is TGTGCCTGGAGTGTACTTTGGGGTAACTATGGCTACACCTTC. This sequence encodes CAWSVLWGNYGYTF.

This chain connects TRBV30 to TRBJ2-3; tentative D call: TRBD1 (5 bases). V was trimmed by 1 base and J by 6 bases, leaving 17 bases between them. The CDR3 spans 15 residues. Germline lookup yields CDR1 GTSNPN and CDR2 SVGIG (reference sequence). The CDR3 sequence is CAWSEGRASADTQYF. As DNA, the CDR3 is TGTGCCTGGAGTGAGGGCAGGGCATCAGCCGATACGCAGTATTTT.

V is TRBV7-2 and J is TRBJ1-3; D unresolved. Germline V gene lookup returns CDR1 SGHTA and CDR2 FQGNSA. V was trimmed by 2 bases and J by 0 bases, leaving 5 bases between them. The CDR3 has 14 amino acids. For the CDR3, the DNA is TGTGCCAGCAGCTTACTGAGCTCTGGAAACACCATATATTTT. It encodes CASSLLSSGNTIYF. Drawing the rest from reference TRBV7-2 and TRBJ1-3, the complete variable domain is GAGVSQSPSNKVTEKGKDVELRCDPISGHTALYWYRQSLGQGLEFLIYFQGNSAPDKSGLPSDRFSAERTGGSVSTLTIQRTQQEDSAVYLCASSLLSSGNTIYFGEGSWLTVV.

The chain employs TRBV19 and TRBJ1-1; no clear D gene. The germline V gene has CDR1 LNHDA and CDR2 SQIVND (reference sequence). V was clipped by 5 bases and J by 3 bases, with 10 bases between them. The CDR3 consists of 13 residues. This CDR3 is CASSVVRDTEAFF. The CDR3 DNA follows: TGTGCCAGTAGTGTCGTGAGGGACACTGAAGCTTTCTTT.

The chain employs TRBV6-5 and TRBJ2-1; maybe TRBD2 (7 bases). The CDR3 sequence is 15 residues long. Germline V gives CDR1 MNHEY, CDR2 SVGAGI. Trimming stripped 2 bases from V and 6 bases from J, with 14 bases between. CDR3 residues: CASSYGLGGGNEQFF. The CDR3 DNA follows: TGTGCCAGCAGTTACGGGTTGGGAGGGGGCAATGAGCAGTTCTTC.

The rearrangement joins TRBV24-1 to TRBJ1-2; possible D gene TRBD1, 6 bases. The CDR3 contains 15 residues. V was pared by 4 bases and J by 7 bases, with 18 bases between. From germline, CDR1 is KGHDR and CDR2 SFDVKD. CDR3 DNA sequence: TGTGCCACCAGTGAGCAAATCCGGGGGGCGTGTGGCTACACCTTC. Translating gives CATSEQIRGACGYTF.

The J gene is TRBJ2-6, the V gene TRBV9, with 10 bases identical to TRBD1. Losses at the gene ends were 4 bases for V and 0 bases for J; bases not matched to a gene: 7. CDR3 size: 18 residues. CDR1 and CDR2 from the germline V gene are SGDLS and YYNGEE. CDR3 nucleotide sequence: TGTGCCAGCAGCTCAAAGACAGGGGGCGCCTCTGGGGCCAACGTCCTGACTTTC. It is translated as CASSSKTGGASGANVLTF. Filled out from reference TRBV9 and TRBJ2-6, the complete variable domain reads DSGVTQTPKHLITATGQRVTLRCSPRSGDLSVYWYQQSLDQGLQFLIQYYNGEERAKGNILERFSAQQFPDLHSELNLSSLELGDSALYFCASSSKTGGASGANVLTFGAGSRLTVL.

The genes are TRBV6-5 and TRBJ1-5, with 7 bases identical to TRBD1. The CDR3 loop spans 15 amino acids. CDR1 and CDR2 (germline): MNHEY, SVGAGI. The junction had 11 bases not matched to a gene; V was cut back by 9 bases and J by 3 bases. The CDR3 bases are TGTGCCAGGCCTCATATGGGACAGTTCAATCAGCCCCAGCATTTT. This codes for CARPHMGQFNQPQHF.

This rearrangement joins TRBV28 to TRBJ2-1; D not certain. V lost 3 bases, J lost 9 bases, and 9 bases lay in between. Germline values: CDR1 MDHEN, CDR2 SYDVKM. There are 12 residues in the CDR3. DNA for the CDR3: TGTGCCAGCAGTTTTATGGGAAGTGAGCAGTTCTTC. This translates into CASSFMGSEQFF.